These 21 T cell receptor beta chains were sequenced from one sample in a study of cytomegalovirus exposure and HLA in healthy donors. With 60 Vbeta and 13 Jbeta primers, the PCR was carried out. TCRdb's copy holds only in-frame clones and misses some; the assay was immunoSEQ multiplex PCR. The table shows 150,000 to 200,000 clones, with roughly 80% occurring only once. What was sequenced was PBMCs. Source of these receptors: a woman aged 18 to 35 in good health and CMV-seronegative.

This chain uses TRBV7-2 with TRBJ2-1, with 7 bases lining up with TRBD2. CDR3 length: 16 amino acids. Germline-derived CDR1 and CDR2 are SGHTA and FQGNSA. V trimming: 2 bases; J trimming: 6 bases; junction bases outside the gene matches: 10. CDR3 bases: TGTGCCAGCAGCTTATGGTCGGGAGGAGTGAGCAATGAGCAGTTCTTC. Protein sequence: CASSLWSGGVSNEQFF.

V usage is TRBV5-6 and J usage is TRBJ1-2, with a tentative D call TRBD1 (5 bases). The CDR3 sequence is 13 residues long. With 0 bases removed from V and 2 bases from J, the gap between germline ends came to 5 bases. CDR1 is SGHDT, CDR2 YYEEEE, per germline. CDR3 sequence (DNA): TGTGCCAGCAGCTTGGGACAGAACTATGGCTACACCTTC. Translating gives CASSLGQNYGYTF.

This chain links TRBV5-1 with TRBJ2-7, with D uncertain. The V and J ends lost 1 base and 2 bases respectively, with 13 bases between them. From germline, CDR1 is SGHRS and CDR2 YFSETQ. The CDR3 is 15 residues long. CDR3 loop: CASSLSASKAYEQYF. DNA for the CDR3: TGCGCCAGCAGCTTGTCTGCTAGTAAGGCCTACGAGCAGTACTTC. The entire variable domain, with the rest obtained from reference TRBV5-1 and TRBJ2-7, is as follows: KAGVTQTPRYLIKTRGQQVTLSCSPISGHRSVSWYQQTPGQGLQFLFEYFSETQRNKGNFPGRFSGRQFSNSRSEMNVSTLELGDSALYLCASSLSASKAYEQYFGPGTRLTVT.

The chain has TRBV6-1 and TRBJ1-6; D unresolved. This CDR3 contains 14 residues. Trimming pared 8 bases from V and 5 bases from J, leaving 13 bases between. From germline, CDR1 is MNHNS and CDR2 SASEGT. The CDR3 sequence: CASVGNRDNSPLHF. The CDR3 DNA reads TGTGCCAGCGTCGGGAACAGAGATAATTCACCCCTCCACTTT.

CDR3 in amino acids: CASSAGAAVVSPLHF. The CDR3 coding sequence is TGTGCCAGCAGCGCTGGGGCGGCAGTCGTCTCACCCCTCCACTTT. V usage is TRBV28 and J usage is TRBJ1-6; tentative D call: TRBD1 (5 bases). Trimming left V 6 bases short and J 10 bases short, with 19 bases between. Germline CDR1 reads MDHEN; CDR2 reads SYDVKM. CDR3 length equals 15 residues.

This clone was recorded a few times. The chain recombines TRBV4-1 with TRBJ2-1; 8 bases match TRBD2. Germline CDR1 and CDR2: MGHRA and YSYEKL. Germline trimming cut 2 bases from V and 7 bases from J; bases unmatched to any gene: 13. The CDR3 is made up of 17 amino acids. The CDR3 region is CASSQQPGLVGVNEQFF. The CDR3 DNA is TGCGCCAGCAGCCAACAACCGGGACTAGTTGGGGTGAATGAGCAGTTCTTC.

The rearrangement joins TRBV2 to TRBJ2-7, with D possibly matching TRBD1 (5 bases). This CDR3 is 12 amino acids long. Germline values: CDR1 SNHLY, CDR2 FYNNEI. Between the trimmed V and J ends, which lost 4 bases and 4 bases, there was a span of 8 bases. This chain's CDR3 is CASSVYRYEQYF. The CDR3 coding sequence is TGTGCCAGCAGTGTCTACAGGTACGAGCAGTACTTC.

This clone was seen a single time. V is TRBV14 and J is TRBJ2-7, with D perhaps matching TRBD1 (6 bases). Per germline, CDR1 SGHDN and CDR2 FVKESK. The V and J ends lost 0 bases and 0 bases respectively, with 9 bases between them. This CDR3 contains 15 residues. The DNA for the CDR3 is TGTGCCAGCAGCCAAGATCCGACAGGCTCCTACGAGCAGTACTTC. The encoded protein is CASSQDPTGSYEQYF.

The chain carries TRBV6-6 and TRBJ2-5; D is possibly TRBD1 (6 bases). TRBJ2-7 explains the end of the DNA better; the J call may be wrong. Germline V CDR1 and CDR2: MNHNY, SVGAGI (reference sequence). This CDR3 region has 14 residues. The CDR3 DNA is TGTGCCAGCAGTCAAGGGGGAGCCTCCTACGAGCAGTACTTC. Translating gives CASSQGGASYEQYF.

Concerning this clone itself: Sequence at one end of the junction differs from germline and may be a read error. This chain uses TRBV4-2 with TRBJ2-1, with 10 bases fitting TRBD2. This CDR3 contains 15 residues. Germline values: CDR1 LGHNA, CDR2 YNFKEQ. CDR3 amino acids: CASMPSGGLHNERFF. The CDR3 DNA follows: TGTGCCAGCATGCCTAGCGGGGGACTCCACAATGAGCGGTTCTTC.

This chain connects TRBV7-9 to TRBJ2-3, with D maybe TRBD2 (5 bases). Between the trimmed V and J ends, which lost 5 bases and 1 base, there was a span of 7 bases. CDR1 is SEHNR, CDR2 FQNEAQ, per germline (reference sequence). CDR3 length: 13 amino acids. The CDR3 DNA sequence: TGTGCCAGCAGCGACGGGGGCACAGATACGCAGTATTTT. Its translation is CASSDGGTDTQYF. Together with reference TRBV7-9 and TRBJ2-3, the CDR3 gives the full variable domain: DTGVSQNPRHKITKRGQNVTFRCDPISEHNRLYWYRQTLGQGPEFLTYFQNEAQLEKSRLLSDRFSAERPKGSFSTLEIQRTEQGDSAMYLCASSDGGTDTQYFGPGTRLTVL.

The chain employs TRBV7-9 and TRBJ1-1; 9 bases are a match to TRBD1. The CDR3 totals 16 residues. In germline, CDR1 is SEHNR, CDR2 FQNEAQ (reference sequence). Unmatched junction bases numbered 4, after V lost 1 base and J lost 1 base. The chain's CDR3 is CASSLGEGQGNTEAFF. Written as DNA, the CDR3 is TGTGCCAGCAGCTTAGGGGAGGGACAGGGGAACACTGAAGCTTTCTTT.

The chain has TRBV6-1 and TRBJ2-5; D not certain. Germline assignment: CDR1 MNHNS and CDR2 SASEGT. This CDR3 has 14 amino acids. Between the trimmed V and J ends, which lost 8 bases and 0 bases, there was a span of 13 bases. CDR3 nucleotide sequence: TGTGCCAGCTCGGCTAGGTGGGACCAAGAGACCCAGTACTTC. Protein product: CASSARWDQETQYF.

The chain joins TRBV5-1 to TRBJ2-7; D is uncertain. CDR3 size: 16 residues. Trimming pared 0 bases from V and 3 bases from J, leaving 16 bases between. Germline lookup yields CDR1 SGHRS and CDR2 YFSETQ. The CDR3 DNA sequence: TGCGCCAGCAGCTTGGCCCCTAAACCGGAGAACTACGAGCAGTACTTC. This sequence encodes CASSLAPKPENYEQYF.

This clone appeared a few times. The sample holds other DNA sequences that translate to the same CDR3. The chain couples TRBV15 to TRBJ1-4; a possible D gene is TRBD1 (5 bases). Looked up from germline, CDR1 is LNHNV and CDR2 is YYDKDF (reference sequence). There are 17 residues in the CDR3. The V end was cut by 3 bases, the J end by 0 bases, with 14 bases between. The chain's CDR3 is CATSRDILTATNEKLFF. The CDR3 nucleotides are TGTGCCACCAGCAGGGACATATTGACTGCAACTAATGAAAAACTGTTTTTT.

The V and J genes are TRBV5-5 and TRBJ2-7; TRBD1 is a possible D gene (5 bases). Trimming removed 4 bases at V and 2 bases at J, with 13 bases between. The germline CDR1 and CDR2 sequences are SGHKS and YYEKEE (reference sequence). The CDR3 has 14 residues. The CDR3 nucleotides read TGTGCCAGCAGCCCCTATTGGGGCCCCTACGAGCAGTACTTC. Translation gives CASSPYWGPYEQYF. The whole variable domain, filled in from reference TRBV5-5 and TRBJ2-7, reads DAGVTQSPTHLIKTRGQQVTLRCSPISGHKSVSWYQQVLGQGPQFIFQYYEKEERGRGNFPDRFSARQFPNYSSELNVNALLLGDSALYLCASSPYWGPYEQYFGPGTRLTVT.

This chain connects TRBV11-2 to TRBJ2-7, with TRBD2 as a possible D gene (6 bases). The CDR3 covers 15 residues. CDR1 and CDR2 (germline): SGHAT, FQNNGV. The germline V and J ends were trimmed by 0 bases and 3 bases, with 12 bases remaining between them. CDR3 protein: CASSLDGGGNYEQYF. The CDR3, as DNA: TGTGCCAGCAGCTTAGATGGTGGAGGGAACTACGAGCAGTACTTC.

V usage is TRBV7-9 and J usage is TRBJ2-1; 12 nucleotides align to TRBD2. The V segment lost 4 bases and the J segment 6 bases; nucleotides outside the gene matches: 4. The CDR3 runs 15 residues. The germline gives CDR1 SEHNR, CDR2 FQNEAQ (reference sequence). Here the CDR3 reads CASSSTSGRINEQFF. CDR3 bases: TGTGCCAGCAGCTCGACTAGCGGGAGAATCAATGAGCAGTTCTTC.

The chain has TRBV5-1 and TRBJ2-5; 8 bases agree with TRBD2. The CDR3 is 16 amino acids. The trim removed 1 base at V and 4 bases at J, leaving 9 bases unmatched. CDR1 SGHRS and CDR2 YFSETQ come from the germline V gene. The CDR3 coding sequence is TGCGCCAGCAGCTTGAATAGCGGGGCCGGGACAGAGACCCAGTACTTC. It codes for CASSLNSGAGTETQYF.

This clone appeared a few times. The chain employs TRBV6-1 and TRBJ1-4, with 7 bases that match TRBD1. The CDR3 is 12 amino acids. In germline, CDR1 is MNHNS, CDR2 SASEGT. After removal of 6 bases from V and 8 bases from J, the junction contained 3 bases not matched to a gene. The CDR3 sequence is CASRGDSEKLFF. CDR3 DNA sequence: TGTGCCAGCAGGGGGGACAGCGAAAAACTGTTTTTT.

The V and J genes are TRBV5-1 and TRBJ2-1; 8 bases fit TRBD2. J lost 5 bases, V lost 1 base, and 11 bases had no gene match. This CDR3 contains 17 residues. Germline values: CDR1 SGHRS, CDR2 YFSETQ. CDR3 region: CASSLFESGSANNEQFF. In DNA, the CDR3 is TGCGCCAGCAGCTTGTTCGAAAGCGGGAGCGCGAACAATGAGCAGTTCTTC.